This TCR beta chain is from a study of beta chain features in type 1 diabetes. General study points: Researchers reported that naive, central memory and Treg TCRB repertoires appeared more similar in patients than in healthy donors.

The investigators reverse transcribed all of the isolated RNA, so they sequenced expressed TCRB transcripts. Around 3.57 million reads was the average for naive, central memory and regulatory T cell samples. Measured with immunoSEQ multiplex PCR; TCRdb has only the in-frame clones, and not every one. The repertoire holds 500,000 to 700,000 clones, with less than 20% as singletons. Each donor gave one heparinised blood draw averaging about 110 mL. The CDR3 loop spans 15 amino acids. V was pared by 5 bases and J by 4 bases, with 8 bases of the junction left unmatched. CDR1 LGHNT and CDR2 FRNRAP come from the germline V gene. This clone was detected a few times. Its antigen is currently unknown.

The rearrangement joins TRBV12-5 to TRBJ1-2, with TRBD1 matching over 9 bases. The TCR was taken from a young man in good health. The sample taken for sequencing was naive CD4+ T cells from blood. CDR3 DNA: TGTGCTAGTGGTAACTCCCCGGGACAGGGCTATGGCTACACCTTC. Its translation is CASGNSPGQGYGYTF.